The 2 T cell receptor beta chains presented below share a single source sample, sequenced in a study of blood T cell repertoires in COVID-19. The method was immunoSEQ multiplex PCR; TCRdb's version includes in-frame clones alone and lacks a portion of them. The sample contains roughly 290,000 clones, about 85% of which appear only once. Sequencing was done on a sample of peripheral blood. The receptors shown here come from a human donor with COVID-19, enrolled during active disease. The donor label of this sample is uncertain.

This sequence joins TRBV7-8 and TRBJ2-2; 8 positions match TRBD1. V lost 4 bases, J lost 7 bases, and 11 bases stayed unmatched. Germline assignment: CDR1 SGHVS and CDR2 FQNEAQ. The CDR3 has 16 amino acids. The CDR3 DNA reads TGTGCCAGCAGCTCAGCCGGGCAGGGGGCCGGCGGGGAGCTGTTTTTT. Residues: CASSSAGQGAGGELFF.

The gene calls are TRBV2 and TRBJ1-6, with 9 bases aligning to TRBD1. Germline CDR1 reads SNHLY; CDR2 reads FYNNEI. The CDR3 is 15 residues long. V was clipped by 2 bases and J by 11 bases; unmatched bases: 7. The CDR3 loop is CASSESGQGLAPLHF. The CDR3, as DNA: TGTGCCAGCAGTGAATCAGGACAGGGGTTGGCACCCCTCCACTTT.